This T cell receptor beta chain was observed in a study of cytomegalovirus exposure and HLA in healthy donors. Study at large: Earlier sequencing of approximately 200 million T cells yielded 90 million to 140 million unique TCR beta sequences.

Primers for the PCR totalled 60 Vbeta and 13 Jbeta. Assay used: immunoSEQ multiplex PCR; TCRdb lists only in-frame clones, some missing. Of 90,000 to 120,000 clones detected, 9.5% to 13% appear once; the ten largest clones hold over 4.5%. Comment on this clone: Other DNA sequences within the sample encode an identical CDR3.

Sequencing was done on a sample of PBMCs. This TCR was recovered from a middle-aged man in good health and CMV-seropositive.

The CDR3 is CASTDSSTDTQYF. The DNA of the CDR3 is TGTGCCAGCACAGATTCTAGCACAGATACGCAGTATTTT. The chain is built from TRBV6-5 and TRBJ2-3; D gene ambiguous. V gave up 7 bases and J gave up 0 bases, with 8 bases separating them. Germline CDR1 is MNHEY and CDR2 is SVGAGI. This CDR3 is 13 amino acids long.